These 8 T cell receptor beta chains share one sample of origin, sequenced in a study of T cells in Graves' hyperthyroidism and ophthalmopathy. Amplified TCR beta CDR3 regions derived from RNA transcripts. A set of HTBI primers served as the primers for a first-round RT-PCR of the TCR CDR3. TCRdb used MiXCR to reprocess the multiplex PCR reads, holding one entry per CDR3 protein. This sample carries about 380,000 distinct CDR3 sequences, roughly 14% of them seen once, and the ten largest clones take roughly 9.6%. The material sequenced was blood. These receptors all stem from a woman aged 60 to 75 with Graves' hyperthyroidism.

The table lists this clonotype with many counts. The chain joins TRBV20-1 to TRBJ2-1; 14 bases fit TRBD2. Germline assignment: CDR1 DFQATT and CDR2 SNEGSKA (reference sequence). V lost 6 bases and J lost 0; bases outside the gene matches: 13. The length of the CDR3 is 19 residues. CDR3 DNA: TGCAGTGCCCTGGGGCCCCCCGGGACTAGCGGGAGCTCCTACAATGAGCAGTTCTTC. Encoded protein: CSALGPPGTSGSSYNEQFF.

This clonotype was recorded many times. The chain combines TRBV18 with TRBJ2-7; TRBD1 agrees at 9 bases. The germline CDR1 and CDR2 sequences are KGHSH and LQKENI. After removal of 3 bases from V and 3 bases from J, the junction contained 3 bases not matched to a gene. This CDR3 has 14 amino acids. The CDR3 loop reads CASSPRQGVYEQYF. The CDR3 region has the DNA TGTGCCAGCTCACCTCGACAGGGGGTCTACGAGCAGTACTTC.

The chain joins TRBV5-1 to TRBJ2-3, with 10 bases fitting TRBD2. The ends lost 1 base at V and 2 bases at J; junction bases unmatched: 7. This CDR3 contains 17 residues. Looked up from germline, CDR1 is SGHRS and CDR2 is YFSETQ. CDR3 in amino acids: CASSLTTSGLNTDTQYF. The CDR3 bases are TGCGCCAGCAGCTTGACGACTAGCGGGCTTAACACAGATACGCAGTATTTT.

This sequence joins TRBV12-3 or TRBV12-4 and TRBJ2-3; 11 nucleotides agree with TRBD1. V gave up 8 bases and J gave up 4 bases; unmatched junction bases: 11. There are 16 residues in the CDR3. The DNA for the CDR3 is TGTGCCAGCGGTCCCTCGGGACAGGGGGTGTCAGATACGCAGTATTTT. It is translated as CASGPSGQGVSDTQYF.

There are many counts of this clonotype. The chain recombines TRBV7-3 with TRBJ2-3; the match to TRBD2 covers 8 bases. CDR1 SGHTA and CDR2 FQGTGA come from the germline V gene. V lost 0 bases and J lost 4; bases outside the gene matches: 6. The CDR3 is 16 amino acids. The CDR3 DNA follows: TGTGCCAGCAGCTTAACCGCCCAGCGGGAGCCAGATACGCAGTATTTT. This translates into CASSLTAQREPDTQYF.

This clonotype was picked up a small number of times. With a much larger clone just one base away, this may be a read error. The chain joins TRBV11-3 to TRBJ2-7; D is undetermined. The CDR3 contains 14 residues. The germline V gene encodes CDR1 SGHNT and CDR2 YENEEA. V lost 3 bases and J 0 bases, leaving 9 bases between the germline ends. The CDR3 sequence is CASSFITSSYEQYF. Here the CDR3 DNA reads TGTGCCAGCAGCTTTATTACGAGCTCCTACGAGCAGTACTTC.

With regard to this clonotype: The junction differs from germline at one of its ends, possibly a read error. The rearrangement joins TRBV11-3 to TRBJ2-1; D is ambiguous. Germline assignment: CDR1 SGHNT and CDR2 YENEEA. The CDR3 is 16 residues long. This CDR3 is CASGLEASSSYNEQFF. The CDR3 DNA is TGTGCCAGCGGCTTAGAGGCCTCGAGCTCCTACAATGAGCAGTTCTTC.

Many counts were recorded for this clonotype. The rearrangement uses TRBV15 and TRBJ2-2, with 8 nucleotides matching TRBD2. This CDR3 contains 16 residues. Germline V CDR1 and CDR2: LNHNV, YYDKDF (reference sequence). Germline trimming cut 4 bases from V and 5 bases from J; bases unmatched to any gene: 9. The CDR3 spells CATSIKREWWTGELFF. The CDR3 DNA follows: TGTGCCACCAGCATAAAGCGGGAGTGGTGGACCGGGGAGCTGTTTTTT.